This T cell receptor (beta chain) was sequenced in a study of shared clonotypes between healthy human individuals. The V gene lost 7 bases and the J gene lost 3 bases, with 12 bases spanning the gap. In germline, CDR1 is LNHDA, CDR2 SQIVND (reference sequence). The CDR3 runs to 14 residues. Approximately 30,000 T cell genomes, or 300 ng DNA, went into unsorted PBMC replicate PCRs. The protocol was immunoSEQ multiplex PCR, while the TCRdb copy is restricted to in-frame clones and leaves out a portion. The sample shows about 510,000 clones, roughly 79% of them seen only once. The clonotype originates from a woman between 40 and 50 years old in good health. Some clones in this sample may be carry-over from other donors' samples. This rearrangement joins TRBV19 to TRBJ2-2; D not certain. The source material was PBMCs. CDR3 protein: CASKPTEYTGELFF. The CDR3 region has the DNA TGTGCCAGTAAGCCAACAGAGTACACCGGGGAGCTGTTTTTT.